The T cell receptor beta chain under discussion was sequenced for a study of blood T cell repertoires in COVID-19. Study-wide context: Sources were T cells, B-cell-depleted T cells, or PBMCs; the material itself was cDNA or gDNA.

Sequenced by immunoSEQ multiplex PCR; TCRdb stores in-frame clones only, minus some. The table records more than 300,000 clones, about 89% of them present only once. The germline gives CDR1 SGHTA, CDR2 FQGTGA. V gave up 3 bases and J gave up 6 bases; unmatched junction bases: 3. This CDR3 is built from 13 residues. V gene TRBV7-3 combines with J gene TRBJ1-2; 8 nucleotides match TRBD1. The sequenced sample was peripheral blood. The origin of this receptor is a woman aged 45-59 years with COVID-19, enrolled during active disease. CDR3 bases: TGTGCCAGCAGCTTGACAGGGGTAAATGGCTACACCTTC. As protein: CASSLTGVNGYTF.